These T cell receptor beta chains were read from a single sample in a study of T cells after yellow fever vaccination. TCRdb re-derived calls from the 5' RACE reads in MiXCR, one entry per CDR3 protein. Of about 310,000 distinct CDR3 sequences listed, roughly 3.5% are singletons. Source: PBMCs, taken on the day of the yellow fever booster vaccination. Receptors were obtained from a man aged 18 to 35 who received the YFV17D yellow fever vaccine. The CDR3 runs from the conserved cysteine through the conserved F or W. Each record gives: clone size, J gene, V gene, D gene, CDR3 DNA, CDR3 protein. D genes are given only for firm matches. Size values are once, few and many counts, or a class for expanded clones, and some rows have none.

.,TRBJ2-2,TRBV4-1,.,TGCGCCAGCAGCCAACCCGGGGACTCAGCGAACACCGGGGAGCTGTTTTTT,CASSQPGDSANTGELFF
.,TRBJ2-2,TRBV4-3,.,TGCGCCAGCAGCCAGGAAGGGGGTCTGAGTACCGGGGAGCTGTTTTTT,CASSQEGGLSTGELFF
many,TRBJ2-6,TRBV20-1,.,TGCAGTGCTAGAGAGGGGCCCGGGGCCAACGTCCTGACTTTC,CSAREGPGANVLTF
.,TRBJ1-1,TRBV2,.,TGTGCCAGCAGTGGGGAGGGGAACACTGAAGCTTTCTTT,CASSGEGNTEAFF
many,TRBJ2-2,TRBV7-9,.,TGTGCCACAGTTCTTCCCGGGGAGCTGTTTTTT,CATVLPGELFF
few,TRBJ2-5,TRBV20-1,.,TGCAGTGCCCAAGGGGCCCAGTACTTC,CSAQGAQYF
many,TRBJ1-5,TRBV6-6,.,TGTGCCAGCGGGAGTCAGCCCCAGCATTTT,CASGSQPQHF
few,TRBJ2-5,TRBV2,TRBD2,TGTGCCAGCAGCGGGACTAGCCCGAGGAAGGAGACCCAGTACTTC,CASSGTSPRKETQYF
few,TRBJ1-2,TRBV20-1,TRBD1,TGCAGTGCTAGACGGGCAGGGGGCAATGGCTACACCTTC,CSARRAGGNGYTF
few,TRBJ1-2,TRBV21-1,.,TGTGCCAGCAGACGGGACGGGATTGGGGGCTACACCTTC,CASRRDGIGGYTF
.,TRBJ2-7,TRBV11-2,.,TGTGCCAGCAGCCTAGACAGGCTCCACGAGCAGTACTTC,CASSLDRLHEQYF
many,TRBJ2-7,TRBV9,.,TGTGCCAGCTCGCCTAATTGGCGTAACTCCTACGAGCAGTACTTC,CASSPNWRNSYEQYF
.,TRBJ2-3,TRBV7-2,TRBD2,TGTGCCAGCAGCTTGTTAGCGGGGGGGCAAACAGATACGCAGTATTTT,CASSLLAGGQTDTQYF
few,TRBJ2-3,TRBV7-9,.,TGTGCCAGCAGCTCACCTGGCGGGGTTAGCACAGATACGCAGTATTTT,CASSSPGGVSTDTQYF
few,TRBJ1-6,TRBV5-1,.,TGCGCCAGCAGGCTGGGGGCTGATTCACCCCTCCACTTT,CASRLGADSPLHF
many,TRBJ1-5,TRBV5-1,.,TGCGCCAGCAGCTTGTATACCGGCACCAATCAGCCCCAGCATTTT,CASSLYTGTNQPQHF
.,TRBJ2-3,TRBV9,TRBD2,TGTGCCAGCAGCGTAGTGGGTAGCGGGAGCACAGATACGCAGTATTTT,CASSVVGSGSTDTQYF
few,TRBJ1-5,TRBV12-3/TRBV12-4,.,TGTGCCAGCCAGTTGATTGGGCGGGGACAGCCCCAGCATTTT,CASQLIGRGQPQHF
.,TRBJ1-5,TRBV20-1,.,TGCAGTGCTACCTCGGGGGGGAGCAATCAGCCCCAGCATTTT,CSATSGGSNQPQHF
.,TRBJ1-2,TRBV2,.,TGTGCCAGCACCTCGGGTGGACAGTATGGCTACACCTTC,CASTSGGQYGYTF
many,TRBJ2-5,TRBV28,TRBD2,TGTGCCAGCAGTGGGCCGGGGGGGACCCAGTACTTC,CASSGPGGTQYF
.,TRBJ2-3,TRBV5-8,TRBD2,TGTGCCAGCAGCCGAAGTGGGACTAGCGGGGCGGGAGATACGCAGTATTTT,CASSRSGTSGAGDTQYF
few,TRBJ1-4,TRBV29-1,.,TGCAGCGTTGGGAGTATCGGTCAGTTAAACGAAAAACTGTTTTTT,CSVGSIGQLNEKLFF
.,TRBJ1-2,TRBV4-2,.,TGTGCCAGCAGCCAAGATCCGACTAACTATGGCTACACCTTC,CASSQDPTNYGYTF
few,TRBJ1-2,TRBV29-1,TRBD1,TGCAGCGTTAAACTTCGGGACAGCTATGGCTACACCTTC,CSVKLRDSYGYTF
few,TRBJ2-7,TRBV15,.,TGTGCCACCAGCAGAGAGCAGGGATCCACCTACGAGCAGTACTTC,CATSREQGSTYEQYF
few,TRBJ2-3,TRBV20-1,.,TGCAGTGCCCGAGGAGCGGTCAGCACAGATACGCAGTATTTT,CSARGAVSTDTQYF
few,TRBJ2-1,TRBV12-3/TRBV12-4,TRBD1,TGTGCCAGCAGCCTCCCGGGACAGGCCTATGAGCAGTTCTTC,CASSLPGQAYEQFF
many,TRBJ1-1,TRBV3-1,.,TGTGCCAGCAGCTTTAGGGGCCAGAAGAACACTGAAGCTTTCTTT,CASSFRGQKNTEAFF
many,TRBJ1-2,TRBV4-3,.,TGCGCCAGCAGCCCTAGCAGGTCGCCTGGTGTGGTCTATGGCTACACCTTC,CASSPSRSPGVVYGYTF
few,TRBJ1-2,TRBV15,.,TGTGCCACCAGCGGCGGGGGCAGGGGTTCCTATGGCTACACCTTC,CATSGGGRGSYGYTF
few,TRBJ2-5,TRBV10-3,TRBD2,TGTGCCATCAGTGGACCTGGTAGCGGGGGGGCCCGGGAGACCCAGTACTTC,CAISGPGSGGARETQYF
.,TRBJ1-1,TRBV5-6,.,TGTGCCAGCAGCTTGTCCTTCCCCCCCGAAGCTTTCTTT,CASSLSFPPEAFF
many,TRBJ1-2,TRBV6-2/TRBV6-3,.,TGTGCCAGCAGTTCCGACAGCGTCTATGGCTACACCTTC,CASSSDSVYGYTF
.,TRBJ1-1,TRBV18,.,TGTGCCAGCTCACCGGACACAACGCTCCAAGCTTTCTTT,CASSPDTTLQAFF
.,TRBJ2-3,TRBV20-1,.,TGCAGTGCGCCAAAGCTCCTAGCTTACGTAGGGACAGATACGCAGTATTTT,CSAPKLLAYVGTDTQYF
.,TRBJ2-5,TRBV3-1,.,TGTGCCAGCAGCCAAGATCCGCGCATCCAAGAGACCCAGTACTTC,CASSQDPRIQETQYF
few,TRBJ1-5,TRBV6-4,.,TGTGCCAGCAGTGACGGCATGAGACATCAGCCCCAGCATTTT,CASSDGMRHQPQHF
.,TRBJ2-7,TRBV6-5,.,TGTGCCAGCAGTTACTCAGCGGTAGTTACCTACGAGCAGTACTTC,CASSYSAVVTYEQYF
many,TRBJ2-5,TRBV7-9,.,.,CASILAGAQETQYF
few,TRBJ2-3,TRBV18,TRBD2,TGTGCCAGCTCACCACCAGAGCGGGGGAGCACAGATACGCAGTATTTT,CASSPPERGSTDTQYF
.,TRBJ2-3,TRBV4-3,TRBD2,TGCGCCAGCAGCCAAGATCAGCGGGGGGCCTCAGATACGCAGTATTTT,CASSQDQRGASDTQYF
few,TRBJ1-1,TRBV6-2/TRBV6-3,.,TGTGCCAGCAGACCGACCGAACAGAGGAACACTGAAGCTTTCTTT,CASRPTEQRNTEAFF
few,TRBJ2-3,TRBV15,TRBD1,TGTGCCACCAGCAGATCCCCCGGGACAGGGATCGCAGATACGCAGTATTTT,CATSRSPGTGIADTQYF
.,TRBJ2-6,TRBV19,.,TGTGCCAGTAGTCAGGCCGTTAGCAGCTCTGGGGCCAACGTCCTGACTTTC,CASSQAVSSSGANVLTF
many,TRBJ2-1,TRBV5-1,.,TGCGCCAGCAGCCCTAGGGTGGACAATGAGCAGTTCTTC,CASSPRVDNEQFF
many,TRBJ2-3,TRBV27,.,TGTGCCAGCAGTTTAAATGGACGGAGCACAGATACGCAGTATTTT,CASSLNGRSTDTQYF
many,TRBJ2-7,TRBV29-1,.,TGCAGCGTTGAGGGTGGGGGGGCCCACGAGCAGTACTTC,CSVEGGGAHEQYF
many,TRBJ1-2,TRBV7-8,TRBD1,TGTGCCAGCAGCCGACAGTCAGGGGGCGATGGCTACACCTTC,CASSRQSGGDGYTF
many,TRBJ2-2,TRBV5-1,.,TGCGCCAGCAGCTGGGGTCCAGGGTCCACCGGGGAGCTGTTTTTT,CASSWGPGSTGELFF
.,TRBJ1-2,TRBV7-3,.,TGTGCCAGCAGCCCAGACTATACTAACTATGGCTACACCTTC,CASSPDYTNYGYTF
many,TRBJ1-5,TRBV5-6,TRBD1,TGTGCCAGCAGCTTACAACAGGGGGATCAGCCCCAGCATTTT,CASSLQQGDQPQHF
few,TRBJ2-3,TRBV7-2,.,TGTGCCAGCAGCTTAGCTCTCCGGGAGCCAAACCCGGATACGCAGTATTTT,CASSLALREPNPDTQYF
many,TRBJ2-7,TRBV3-1,.,TGTGCCAGCAGGCAAGAAGGAAGGGAGCAGTACTTC,CASRQEGREQYF
.,TRBJ2-1,TRBV27,TRBD2,TGTGCCAGCAGTTTTCGGGGGGGCCCTTCATACAATGAGCAGTTCTTC,CASSFRGGPSYNEQFF